A selection of T cell receptor beta chains follows, all from one sample in a study of graft-versus-host responses after intestinal transplantation. Data came from immunoSEQ multiplex PCR; TCRdb stores just in-frame clones and leaves some out. The data contain about 97,000 clones, just under 95% of them singletons. Antigen specificity for these receptors is unknown. The sample consisted of unstimulated CD8+ T cells sorted from spleen or lymph node cells, taken before transplant. The receptors originated from a human donor who was the organ donor for an intestinal transplant. Each CDR3 is given without its conserved first and last residue. The order of the fields is V gene, J gene, CDR3 protein.

V gene: TRBV28; J gene: TRBJ1-5; CDR3 protein: ASSPPRHLSQPQH
V gene: TRBV6-6; J gene: TRBJ2-7; CDR3 protein: ASSYSNANEQY
V gene: TRBV6-1; J gene: TRBJ2-7; CDR3 protein: ASSDRGPYEQY
V gene: TRBV27; J gene: TRBJ2-1; CDR3 protein: ASTGSYNEQF
V gene: TRBV6-1; J gene: TRBJ1-1; CDR3 protein: ASTEDRDRTDEAF
V gene: TRBV6-6; J gene: TRBJ1-4; CDR3 protein: ASSRQRANEKLF
V gene: TRBV7-8; J gene: TRBJ2-5; CDR3 protein: ASSLPTRETQY
V gene: TRBV5-6; J gene: TRBJ2-7; CDR3 protein: ASSFQGGDRVNEQY
V gene: TRBV13; J gene: TRBJ2-2; CDR3 protein: ASSSTGVENTGELF
V gene: TRBV6-5; J gene: TRBJ2-1; CDR3 protein: ASTPLAGENEQF
V gene: TRBV4-1; J gene: TRBJ1-2; CDR3 protein: ASSQDLGTGYGYT
V gene: TRBV11-3; J gene: TRBJ2-7; CDR3 protein: ASSRTGGAEQY
V gene: TRBV28; J gene: TRBJ2-2; CDR3 protein: ASSFTDRGGGELF
V gene: TRBV5-1; J gene: TRBJ1-1; CDR3 protein: ASSFITGGIAEAF
V gene: TRBV12-2; J gene: TRBJ1-5; CDR3 protein: ASRRADRPSNQPQH
V gene: TRBV7-9; J gene: TRBJ1-6; CDR3 protein: ASSPGGTSPLH
V gene: TRBV7-6; J gene: TRBJ1-2; CDR3 protein: ASSSHVGTEDNYGYT
V gene: TRBV25-1; J gene: TRBJ2-2; CDR3 protein: ASSEYFRGNTGELF
V gene: TRBV15; J gene: TRBJ2-1; CDR3 protein: ATSRVLAGGAWDEQF
V gene: TRBV2; J gene: TRBJ1-5; CDR3 protein: ASRSGTGGLQPQH
V gene: TRBV6-1; J gene: TRBJ1-2; CDR3 protein: ASEAGGYLPYGYT
V gene: TRBV27; J gene: TRBJ2-1; CDR3 protein: ASRSPEGRDNEQF
V gene: TRBV2; J gene: TRBJ2-7; CDR3 protein: ASSDDSSYEQY
V gene: TRBV6-1; J gene: TRBJ2-7; CDR3 protein: ASSPREIYEQY
V gene: TRBV5-1; J gene: TRBJ2-7; CDR3 protein: ASSDGTGAAYEQY
V gene: TRBV7-9; J gene: TRBJ1-4; CDR3 protein: ASSSHGLNEKLF
V gene: TRBV13; J gene: TRBJ2-4; CDR3 protein: ASSFVGQGLRGIQY
V gene: TRBV7-9; J gene: TRBJ2-7; CDR3 protein: ASSQGAGPPSYEQY
V gene: TRBV14; J gene: TRBJ2-1; CDR3 protein: ASSRGRGAYNEQF
V gene: TRBV6-1; J gene: TRBJ1-4; CDR3 protein: ASSEGTGDEKLF
V gene: TRBV4-1; J gene: TRBJ2-1; CDR3 protein: ASSALPDLDEQF
V gene: TRBV10-3; J gene: TRBJ2-1; CDR3 protein: AISESDSDNEQF
V gene: TRBV10-3; J gene: TRBJ2-1; CDR3 protein: AISGTSGGAHNEQF
V gene: TRBV6-1; J gene: TRBJ1-1; CDR3 protein: ASSEYMNTEAF
V gene: TRBV9; J gene: TRBJ2-3; CDR3 protein: ASSVLAGVFTDTQY
V gene: TRBV25-1; J gene: TRBJ1-2; CDR3 protein: ASSEWGQLRGYT
V gene: TRBV6-6; J gene: TRBJ2-1; CDR3 protein: ASSYRGGEGNEQF
V gene: TRBV4-1; J gene: TRBJ2-7; CDR3 protein: ASSQSTGSIEQY
V gene: TRBV11-2; J gene: TRBJ2-5; CDR3 protein: ASSMEGGTGGVETQY
V gene: TRBV7-3; J gene: TRBJ2-2; CDR3 protein: ASSSGLIANTGELF